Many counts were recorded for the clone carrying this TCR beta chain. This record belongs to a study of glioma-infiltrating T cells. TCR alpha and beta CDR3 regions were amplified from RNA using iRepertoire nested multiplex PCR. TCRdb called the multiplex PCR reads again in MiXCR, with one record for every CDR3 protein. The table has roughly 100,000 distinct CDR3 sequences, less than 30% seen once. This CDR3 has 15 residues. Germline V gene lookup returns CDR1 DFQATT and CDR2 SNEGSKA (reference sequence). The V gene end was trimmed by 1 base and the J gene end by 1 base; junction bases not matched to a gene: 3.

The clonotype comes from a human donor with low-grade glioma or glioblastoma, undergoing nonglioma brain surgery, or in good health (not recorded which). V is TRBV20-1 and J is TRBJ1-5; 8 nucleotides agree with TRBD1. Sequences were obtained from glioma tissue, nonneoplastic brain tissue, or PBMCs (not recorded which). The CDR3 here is CSARVGTGSNQPQHF. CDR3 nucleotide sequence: TGCAGTGCTAGAGTGGGGACAGGCAGCAATCAGCCCCAGCATTTT.